This TCR beta chain was captured by sequencing in a study of T cell repertoires in cytomegalovirus infection. Notes on the study in general: In two of eight donors, the top clonotype was HLA-C-restricted CMV-specific.

With V trimmed by 4 bases and J by 6 bases, 5 bases remained unmatched. This CDR3 has 13 residues. CDR1 is MGHRA and CDR2 is YSYEKL in the germline V gene. MiXCR, applied by TCRdb to the reads, yields one record per CDR3 protein. The table has about 700,000 distinct CDR3 sequences, roughly a third seen once. With regard to this clonotype: As yet, its antigen is unknown.

The material sequenced was cultured PBMCs, taken from culture after CMV antigen stimulation. The sequence derives from a human donor in good health (CMV status not recorded). Some clones in this sample may be carry-over from other donors' samples. The rearrangement joins TRBV4-1 to TRBJ1-1, with 7 positions matching TRBD1. The CDR3 spells CASSLGQSPEAFF. The CDR3 nucleotides read TGCGCCAGCAGCCTGGGACAGTCGCCTGAAGCTTTCTTT.